Following are 8 T cell receptor beta chains from one sample sequenced in a study of siplizumab effects on memory and regulatory T cells. Measured with immunoSEQ multiplex PCR; TCRdb has only the in-frame clones, and not every one. The data hold roughly 120,000 clones, with roughly 94% observed a single time. Sequenced sample: non-Treg CD4+ T cells sorted from blood. The receptors were gathered from a human donor in good health.

The chain links TRBV28 to TRBJ1-3; 8 bases fit TRBD1. CDR3 length equals 14 residues. Unmatched junction bases numbered 5, after V lost 4 bases and J lost 6 bases. Germline CDR1 reads MDHEN; CDR2 reads SYDVKM. CDR3 in amino acids: CASSSGQGANTIYF. CDR3 DNA sequence: TGTGCCAGCAGTTCTGGACAGGGAGCAAACACCATATATTTT.

The CDR3 loop reads CASSYGTGGELFF. The CDR3, as DNA: TGTGCCAGCAGTTACGGGACCGGCGGGGAGCTGTTTTTT. This chain uses TRBV6-6 with TRBJ2-2; the D call may be TRBD1 or TRBD2 (5 bases each). Germline lookup yields CDR1 MNHNY and CDR2 SVGAGI (reference sequence). V was shortened by 2 bases and J by 7 bases, with 8 bases between the two germline ends. The CDR3 contains 13 residues.

The chain carries TRBV12-5 and TRBJ2-3; D is possibly TRBD1 (5 bases). This CDR3 spans 17 amino acids. Trimming took 1 base from V and 0 from J, leaving 14 bases between them. In germline, CDR1 is LGHNT, CDR2 FRNRAP. Written as DNA, the CDR3 is TGTGCTAGTGGTTTGGCCTTAAGGCAGGGTAGCACAGATACGCAGTATTTT. Translating it yields CASGLALRQGSTDTQYF.

The chain combines TRBV30 with TRBJ1-1; D is unclear. Germline V CDR1 and CDR2: GTSNPN, SVGIG (reference sequence). This CDR3 is built from 13 residues. V lost 3 bases to trimming and J lost 1 base, with 9 bases between them. This CDR3 is CAWSRHTNTEAFF. CDR3 DNA: TGTGCCTGGAGCAGACACACGAACACTGAAGCTTTCTTT.

The chain combines TRBV2 with TRBJ2-1, with D perhaps being TRBD1 or TRBD2 (6 bases each). Germline V CDR1 and CDR2: SNHLY, FYNNEI. V was clipped by 3 bases and J by 0 bases, with 18 bases between them. CDR3 length: 18 residues. The CDR3 nucleotides read TGTGCCAGCAGTGAGCGTATCGGGGGCCCCAGCTCCTACAATGAGCAGTTCTTC. Its protein product is CASSERIGGPSSYNEQFF.

The V and J genes are TRBV7-9 and TRBJ1-1, with 7 positions matching TRBD1. The CDR3 consists of 12 residues. With 11 bases clipped from V and 4 bases from J, the junction kept 7 bases outside the gene matches. The germline gives CDR1 SEHNR, CDR2 FQNEAQ (reference sequence). CDR3 amino acids: CAVQGRITEAFF. The CDR3 nucleotides are TGTGCCGTACAGGGGAGGATCACTGAAGCTTTCTTT.

The chain recombines TRBV5-1 with TRBJ2-3; D is unresolved. V lost 0 bases, J lost 5 bases, and 7 bases lay in between. The CDR3 has 13 amino acids. Germline V gene lookup returns CDR1 SGHRS and CDR2 YFSETQ. As DNA, the CDR3 is TGCGCCAGCAGCTTGGCCCCGGAAGATACGCAGTATTTT. Protein: CASSLAPEDTQYF.

About this clone itself: Other DNA sequences within the sample encode an identical CDR3. This chain uses TRBV7-8 with TRBJ2-6; possibly TRBD1 or TRBD2 for D (5 bases each). This CDR3 has 15 amino acids. V dropped 1 base and J dropped 1 base, with 5 bases sitting between them. Germline CDR1 reads SGHVS; CDR2 reads FQNEAQ. CDR3 nucleotide sequence: TGTGCCAGCAGCTTAGGGGGGTCTGGGGCCAACGTCCTGACTTTC. Translated, it gives CASSLGGSGANVLTF.